These T cell receptor beta chains were read from a single sample in a study of blood T cell repertoires in COVID-19. Assay: immunoSEQ multiplex PCR; the TCRdb copy retains only in-frame clones and omits some. This table holds approximately 200,000 clones, about 84% found once. Sequenced sample: PBMCs or T cells enriched from blood (not recorded which). These receptors all stem from a man aged 60 to 69 who had recovered from COVID-19. Both conserved end residues are trimmed from each CDR3. Fields, in order: V gene, D gene, clone size, CDR3 protein. A D gene is named only where the DNA matches it firmly. A clone size is listed for some rows: how often the clone was seen (once, few, many), or a class if it is expanded.

V gene: TRBV30
D gene: .
clone size: .
CDR3 protein: AWSRGGSADTQY

V gene: TRBV7-9
D gene: .
clone size: once
CDR3 protein: ASSLGQGNEKLF

V gene: TRBV19
D gene: TRBD1
clone size: .
CDR3 protein: ASSTRTGGGNQPQH

V gene: TRBV3-1/TRBV3-2
D gene: TRBD1
clone size: .
CDR3 protein: ASSQGTGGNEKLF

V gene: TRBV5-8
D gene: .
clone size: .
CDR3 protein: ASSRLDRQETQY

V gene: TRBV7-2
D gene: .
clone size: .
CDR3 protein: ASSLAQSGGYT

V gene: TRBV24-1
D gene: TRBD2
clone size: .
CDR3 protein: ATEKSGGAYNEQF

V gene: TRBV19
D gene: .
clone size: .
CDR3 protein: ASSFQRGQPQH

V gene: TRBV6-5
D gene: .
clone size: .
CDR3 protein: ASSSQGGYT

V gene: TRBV6-8
D gene: TRBD1
clone size: .
CDR3 protein: ASSLHRDRGVNGYT

V gene: TRBV15
D gene: .
clone size: .
CDR3 protein: ATSSARSPLH

V gene: TRBV6-2/TRBV6-3
D gene: .
clone size: .
CDR3 protein: ASSYLRNTGELF

V gene: TRBV7-2
D gene: .
clone size: .
CDR3 protein: ASSLQGSENTIY

V gene: TRBV5-6
D gene: TRBD2
clone size: .
CDR3 protein: ASSLRRGLAGHTGELF

V gene: TRBV7-2
D gene: .
clone size: .
CDR3 protein: ASSPSRGYDEAF

V gene: TRBV5-8
D gene: TRBD1
clone size: .
CDR3 protein: ASSIDRGAQPQH

V gene: TRBV10-3
D gene: .
clone size: .
CDR3 protein: ASSRDYSNQPQH

V gene: TRBV19
D gene: .
clone size: .
CDR3 protein: ASSISAAYQETQY

V gene: TRBV5-1
D gene: TRBD1
clone size: few
CDR3 protein: ASSLGTGTGINEQF

V gene: TRBV19
D gene: TRBD1
clone size: .
CDR3 protein: ASSIPPGGASNQPQH

V gene: TRBV5-1
D gene: .
clone size: .
CDR3 protein: ASSFKGGRGQPQH

V gene: TRBV9
D gene: .
clone size: .
CDR3 protein: ASSVEQRSYEQY

V gene: TRBV10-1
D gene: .
clone size: .
CDR3 protein: ASSESRGQFNEQY

V gene: TRBV29-1
D gene: .
clone size: .
CDR3 protein: SVVRDKSVNYGYT

V gene: TRBV7-9
D gene: .
clone size: .
CDR3 protein: ASSLGGRGTEAF

V gene: TRBV6-5
D gene: .
clone size: .
CDR3 protein: ASSRPGGTEAF

V gene: TRBV7-2
D gene: TRBD2
clone size: .
CDR3 protein: ASNSRLAGRDTQY

V gene: TRBV15
D gene: TRBD2
clone size: once
CDR3 protein: ATSRAYQGGGLSTDTQY

V gene: TRBV6-5
D gene: .
clone size: .
CDR3 protein: ASRIYKRNYEQY

V gene: TRBV5-1
D gene: TRBD2
clone size: .
CDR3 protein: ASSFEGVAGEKTGELF

V gene: TRBV7-6
D gene: TRBD2
clone size: .
CDR3 protein: ASTPGGPGTQY

V gene: TRBV2
D gene: TRBD1
clone size: .
CDR3 protein: ASSTGGVQPQH

V gene: TRBV6-1
D gene: .
clone size: .
CDR3 protein: ASSEGDRRYGYT

V gene: TRBV30
D gene: TRBD1
clone size: .
CDR3 protein: AWSGTGGLYEQY

V gene: TRBV5-6
D gene: TRBD1
clone size: .
CDR3 protein: ASSLVGTGDFTEAF

V gene: TRBV3-1/TRBV3-2
D gene: .
clone size: .
CDR3 protein: ASSQFRSGAGNTIY

V gene: TRBV13
D gene: TRBD1
clone size: .
CDR3 protein: ASSSQGATQY

V gene: TRBV18
D gene: TRBD2
clone size: .
CDR3 protein: ASSPRSGGPQVVTGELF

V gene: TRBV6-6
D gene: .
clone size: .
CDR3 protein: ASSYFREYYGYT

V gene: TRBV19
D gene: .
clone size: .
CDR3 protein: ASSPRDSERAQH

V gene: TRBV9
D gene: TRBD1
clone size: .
CDR3 protein: ASSRGDRAMEAF

V gene: TRBV7-3
D gene: TRBD2
clone size: .
CDR3 protein: ASSLIGGVQETQY

V gene: TRBV10-3
D gene: TRBD1
clone size: .
CDR3 protein: AIRGDSPYEQY

V gene: TRBV7-3
D gene: .
clone size: .
CDR3 protein: ASSEPGFVGYT

V gene: TRBV19
D gene: .
clone size: .
CDR3 protein: ASTGLLSTDTQY

V gene: TRBV14
D gene: .
clone size: .
CDR3 protein: ASSQGFGPYEQY

V gene: TRBV5-5
D gene: .
clone size: .
CDR3 protein: ASSPRDQSGNTIY

V gene: TRBV9
D gene: .
clone size: .
CDR3 protein: ASRMRGGTGELF

V gene: TRBV12-3/TRBV12-4
D gene: .
clone size: .
CDR3 protein: ASSLELAETQY

V gene: TRBV7-2
D gene: TRBD1
clone size: .
CDR3 protein: ASRFGTASGEQY

V gene: TRBV5-1
D gene: .
clone size: .
CDR3 protein: ASSLADWPTEAF